This passage covers 20 T cell receptor beta chains from one sample sequenced in a study of T cells in Graves' hyperthyroidism and ophthalmopathy. TCR beta CDR3 region amplification was performed from RNA transcripts. RT-PCR in the first round (using the HTBI primer set) targeted the TCR CDR3. From the multiplex PCR reads, TCRdb called clonotypes with MiXCR, one entry per CDR3 protein. The sample contains about 420,000 distinct CDR3 sequences, about 13% of which appear only once. The sequenced sample was blood. The receptor source for this set is a woman between 18 and 29 years old with Graves' hyperthyroidism.

This clonotype was seen ten or more times. V gene TRBV6-1 combines with J gene TRBJ2-7; 7 positions match TRBD1. Germline-derived CDR1 and CDR2 are MNHNS and SASEGT. The junction had 10 bases not matched to a gene; V was cut back by 8 bases and J by 0 bases. This CDR3 is built from 15 residues. The CDR3 DNA reads TGTGCCAGCCACGTTAGGGGGCAGAGCTCCTACGAGCAGTACTTC. It is translated as CASHVRGQSSYEQYF.

In its sample, this clonotype was seen a few times. The V call is TRBV5-4, the J call TRBJ2-7; unclear D gene. This CDR3 is 16 amino acids long. V was shortened by 3 bases and J by 3 bases, with 19 bases between the two germline ends. CDR1 SGHNT and CDR2 YYREEE come from the germline V gene (reference sequence). The CDR3 is CASSSLTGPNNYEQYF. The CDR3 DNA reads as TGTGCCAGCAGCTCATTGACCGGGCCGAACAACTACGAGCAGTACTTC.

This clonotype was seen at least ten times. The chain recombines TRBV3-1 with TRBJ2-7; 10 nucleotides align to TRBD2. J gave up 3 bases and V 4 bases, and 6 bases lay outside the gene matches. Germline values: CDR1 LGHDT, CDR2 YNNKEL (reference sequence). There are 15 residues in the CDR3. CDR3 sequence: CASSLLAGASYEQYF. In DNA, the CDR3 is TGTGCCAGCAGCCTCCTAGCGGGAGCGAGCTACGAGCAGTACTTC.

Concerning this clonotype: Because the CDR3 is missing its conserved closing phenylalanine or tryptophan, this is likely a read error. The chain couples TRBV7-8 to TRBJ1-4; possibly TRBD1 for D (6 bases). Trimming shortened V by 3 bases and J by 7 bases, and 30 bases separated the two germline ends. The CDR3 contains 20 residues. Germline assignment: CDR1 SGHVS and CDR2 FQNEAQ. The CDR3 sequence is CASSFPLTGTRTGGGEKLFL. The CDR3 nucleotides read TGTGCCAGCAGCTTTCCGCTGACCGGGACAAGGACCGGAGGAGGTGAAAAACTGTTTCTT.

This clonotype came up a few times. The V call is TRBV6-2 or TRBV6-3, the J call TRBJ1-2, with TRBD1 matching over 10 bases. Germline values: CDR1 MNHEY, CDR2 SVGEGT. The CDR3 length is 15 residues. V was pared by 5 bases and J by 4 bases, with 7 bases of the junction left unmatched. The CDR3 loop is CASSVGTGAGYGYTF. The DNA for the CDR3 is TGTGCCAGCAGTGTTGGGACAGGGGCGGGCTATGGCTACACCTTC.

As for this clonotype: This sequence may be a read error, since a much larger clone differs from it by one base. The rearrangement joins TRBV20-1 to TRBJ2-3; 9 positions agree with TRBD2. After removal of 0 bases from V and 9 bases from J, the junction contained 16 bases not matched to a gene. CDR1 DFQATT and CDR2 SNEGSKA come from the germline V gene (reference sequence). This CDR3 has 17 amino acids. DNA for the CDR3: TGCAGTGCTAGAGATGTAGCCCCTCTAGCGGGAAGTCGAACGCAGTATTTT. Translation gives CSARDVAPLAGSRTQYF.

V and J are TRBV6-2 or TRBV6-3 and TRBJ2-7; D unresolved. This CDR3 is 12 amino acids long. The germline gives CDR1 MNHEY, CDR2 SVGEGT. V was pared by 2 bases and J by 6 bases, with 8 bases between. The CDR3 spells CASSYEPLEQYF. In nucleotides, the CDR3 is TGTGCCAGCAGTTACGAGCCCCTCGAGCAGTACTTC.

This clonotype was seen ten or more times. The genes are TRBV20-1 and TRBJ2-3, with D tentatively TRBD2 (5 bases). Per germline, CDR1 DFQATT and CDR2 SNEGSKA (reference sequence). V lost 3 bases to trimming and J lost 2 bases, with 9 bases between them. CDR3 length: 13 residues. CDR3 sequence (DNA): TGCAGTGCTAGTCCCGGGAACACAGATACGCAGTATTTT. Translating gives CSASPGNTDTQYF.

There are many counts of this clonotype. J is TRBJ2-7 and V is TRBV4-1; 9 nucleotides agree with TRBD1. The length of the CDR3 is 16 residues. J was trimmed by 2 bases and V by 4 bases; bases with no gene match: 9. Germline CDR1 and CDR2: MGHRA and YSYEKL. The CDR3 DNA reads as TGCGCCAGCAGCCGGGAGGACAGGGGTAGCACCTACGAGCAGTACTTC. It encodes CASSREDRGSTYEQYF.

This clonotype was observed at least ten times. The rearrangement uses TRBV3-1 and TRBJ2-7; D unresolved. V lost 5 bases, J lost 2 bases, and 10 bases lay in between. Germline CDR1 LGHDT, CDR2 YNNKEL (reference sequence). The CDR3 extends over 13 amino acids. CDR3 bases: TGTGCCAGCAGCTCCCCCCCCACCTACGAGCAGTACTTC. It yields the protein CASSSPPTYEQYF.

This clonotype was counted ten times or more. The chain recombines TRBV28 with TRBJ1-6; 8 bases line up with TRBD1. Germline V gene data show CDR1 as MDHEN and CDR2 as SYDVKM. The CDR3 totals 15 residues. Germline trimming cut 3 bases from V and 9 bases from J; bases unmatched to any gene: 7. CDR3 bases: TGTGCCAGCAGTTTTCCGACAGGGGTTGGTTCACCCCTCCACTTT. Translated, it gives CASSFPTGVGSPLHF.

This clonotype came up many times. V usage is TRBV2 and J usage is TRBJ2-5; D remains ambiguous. Germline V lookup: CDR1 SNHLY, CDR2 FYNNEI. The CDR3 has 12 residues. Trimming left V 10 bases short and J 5 bases short, with 14 bases between. CDR3: CAKGSWVETQYF. CDR3 DNA sequence: TGTGCCAAGGGATCGTGGGTGGAGACCCAGTACTTC.

This clonotype was detected many times. The chain employs TRBV27 and TRBJ1-1; maybe TRBD1 (6 bases). V was cut by 1 base and J by 6 bases, with 15 bases left in between. Germline-derived CDR1 and CDR2 are MNHEY and SMNVEV (reference sequence). The CDR3 sequence is 15 residues long. The CDR3 loop is CASSLLPGAAAEAFF. Written as DNA, the CDR3 is TGTGCCAGCAGTTTATTACCGGGGGCCGCCGCTGAAGCTTTCTTT.

On this clonotype itself: This may stem from a read error, because a much larger clone lies one nucleotide away. The chain couples TRBV12-3 or TRBV12-4 to TRBJ1-3, with 8 bases lining up with TRBD1. The CDR3 is 14 residues long. The CDR3 protein is CTSSRQGQENTIYF. In DNA form, the CDR3 reads TGTACCAGCAGTCGACAGGGACAGGAAAACACCATATATTTT.

This clonotype was picked up many times. The chain employs TRBV29-1 and TRBJ2-7; D gene ambiguous. This CDR3 spans 13 amino acids. Trimming took off 5 bases at V and 0 bases at J, with 11 bases between the two ends. Germline CDR1 reads SQVTM; CDR2 reads ANQGSEA. The CDR3 spells CSVQVVASYEQYF. The CDR3 coding sequence is TGCAGCGTTCAGGTAGTAGCCTCCTACGAGCAGTACTTC.

The rearrangement links TRBV6-1 to TRBJ2-7, with a possible D match to TRBD2 (6 bases). The CDR3 covers 15 residues. Germline V gene sequence: CDR1 MNHNS, CDR2 SASEGT. Trimming took off 3 bases at V and 4 bases at J, with 16 bases between the two ends. CDR3 DNA: TGTGCCAGCAGTGACCGCGGGACTCCCGGGTACGAGCAGTACTTC. Amino acids: CASSDRGTPGYEQYF.

This clonotype was seen many times. The V gene is TRBV6-2 or TRBV6-3, the J gene TRBJ2-5; 10 bases agree with TRBD2. J lost 1 base, V lost 5 bases, and 4 bases had no gene match. Germline V CDR1 and CDR2: MNHEY, SVGEGT. The CDR3 runs to 15 residues. The CDR3 nucleotides are TGTGCCAGCAGTCCGGGACTAGCGTTCCAAGAGACCCAGTACTTC. It translates to CASSPGLAFQETQYF.

There are many counts of this clonotype. The rearrangement links TRBV20-1 to TRBJ2-7; TRBD1 is a possible D gene (5 bases). The CDR3 consists of 13 residues. The V gene's germline CDR1 is DFQATT and CDR2 SNEGSKA (reference sequence). The V end lost 3 bases, the J end lost 4 bases, and 13 bases lay between the germline ends. The CDR3 nucleotides are TGCAGTGCTAGGGGGCCTGGTCTTTACGAGCAGTACTTC. Its translation is CSARGPGLYEQYF.

A few counts support this clonotype. A much larger clone lies a single base off, so this may be a read error. The chain employs TRBV2 and TRBJ2-3; 7 positions match TRBD1. In germline, CDR1 is SNHLY, CDR2 FYNNEI. This CDR3 has 14 amino acids. Here the CDR3 DNA reads TGTGTCAGCAGTGAGACAGGGCTCGCCGTAACGCAGTATTTT. Translating it yields CVSSETGLAVTQYF.

This clonotype came up many times. The rearrangement links TRBV27 to TRBJ2-1; TRBD2 matches 7 bases. In germline, CDR1 is MNHEY, CDR2 SMNVEV (reference sequence). Trimming removed 2 bases from V and 7 bases from J; junction bases left unmatched: 5. The CDR3 covers 14 residues. CDR3 region: CASSLAGVWNEQFF. Written as DNA, the CDR3 is TGTGCCAGCAGTTTAGCGGGAGTCTGGAATGAGCAGTTCTTC.